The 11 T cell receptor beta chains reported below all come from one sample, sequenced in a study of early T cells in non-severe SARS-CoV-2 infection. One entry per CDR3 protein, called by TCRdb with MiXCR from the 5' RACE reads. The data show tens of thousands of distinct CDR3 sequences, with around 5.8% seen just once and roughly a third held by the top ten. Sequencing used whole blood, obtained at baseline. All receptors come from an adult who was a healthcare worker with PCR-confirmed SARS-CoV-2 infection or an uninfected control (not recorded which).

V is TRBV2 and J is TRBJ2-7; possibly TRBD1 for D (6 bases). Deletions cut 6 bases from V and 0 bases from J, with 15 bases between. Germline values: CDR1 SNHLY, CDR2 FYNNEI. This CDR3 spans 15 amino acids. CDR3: CASSPGDRSSYEQYF. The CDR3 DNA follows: TGTGCCAGCAGCCCCGGCGACAGGAGCTCCTACGAGCAGTACTTC. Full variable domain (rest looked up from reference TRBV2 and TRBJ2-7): EPEVTQTPSHQVTQMGQEVILRCVPISNHLYFYWYRQILGQKVEFLVSFYNNEISEKSEIFDDQFSVERPDGSNFTLKIRSTKLEDSAMYFCASSPGDRSSYEQYFGPGTRLTVT.

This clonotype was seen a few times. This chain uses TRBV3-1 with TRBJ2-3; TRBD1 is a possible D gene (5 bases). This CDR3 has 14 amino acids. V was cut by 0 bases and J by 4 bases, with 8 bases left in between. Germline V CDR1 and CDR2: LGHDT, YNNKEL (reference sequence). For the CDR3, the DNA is TGTGCCAGCAGCCAAGATCAAGGGGCAGATACGCAGTATTTT. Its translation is CASSQDQGADTQYF.

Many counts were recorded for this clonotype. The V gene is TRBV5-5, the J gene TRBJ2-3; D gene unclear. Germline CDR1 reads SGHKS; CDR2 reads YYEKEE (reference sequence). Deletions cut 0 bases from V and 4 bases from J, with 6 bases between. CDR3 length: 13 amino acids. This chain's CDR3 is CASSLGQPDTQYF. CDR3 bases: TGTGCCAGCAGCTTGGGTCAGCCAGATACGCAGTATTTT.

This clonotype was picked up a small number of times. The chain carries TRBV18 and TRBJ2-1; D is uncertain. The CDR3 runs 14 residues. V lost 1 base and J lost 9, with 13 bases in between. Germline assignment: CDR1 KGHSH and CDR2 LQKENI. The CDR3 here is CASSPLTYGGEQFF. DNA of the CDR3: TGTGCCAGCTCACCACTAACTTACGGTGGTGAGCAGTTCTTC.

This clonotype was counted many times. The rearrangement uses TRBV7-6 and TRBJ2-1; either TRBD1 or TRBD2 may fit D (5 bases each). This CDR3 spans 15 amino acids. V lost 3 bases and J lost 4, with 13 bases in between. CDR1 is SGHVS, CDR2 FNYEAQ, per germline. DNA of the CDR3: TGTGCCAGCAGCTTCCCGGTTGAGGGGTACAATGAGCAGTTCTTC. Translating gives CASSFPVEGYNEQFF. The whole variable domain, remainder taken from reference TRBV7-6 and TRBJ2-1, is GAGVSQSPRYKVTKRGQDVALRCDPISGHVSLYWYRQALGQGPEFLTYFNYEAQQDKSGLPNDRFSAERPEGSISTLTIQRTEQRDSAMYRCASSFPVEGYNEQFFGPGTRLTVL.

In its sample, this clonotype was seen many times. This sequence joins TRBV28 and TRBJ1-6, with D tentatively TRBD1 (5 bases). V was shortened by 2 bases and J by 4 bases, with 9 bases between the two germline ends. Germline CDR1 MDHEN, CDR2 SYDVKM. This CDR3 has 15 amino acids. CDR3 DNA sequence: TGTGCCAGCAGTTTAGTGACAGCTTATAATTCACCCCTCCACTTT. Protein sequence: CASSLVTAYNSPLHF.

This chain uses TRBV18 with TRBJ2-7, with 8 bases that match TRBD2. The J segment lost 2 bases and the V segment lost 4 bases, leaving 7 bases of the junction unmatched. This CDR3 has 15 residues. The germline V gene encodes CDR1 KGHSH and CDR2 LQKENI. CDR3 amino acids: CASSQGSGDPYEQYF. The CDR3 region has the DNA TGTGCCAGCTCACAAGGTAGCGGGGACCCCTACGAGCAGTACTTC.

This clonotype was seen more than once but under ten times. The CDR3 spells CASRQAGQANRWGYEQYF. The CDR3 nucleotides are TGTGCAAGTCGCCAAGCGGGGCAGGCGAATAGGTGGGGATACGAGCAGTACTTC. The V and J genes are TRBV12-2 and TRBJ2-7; the table gives TRBD2 as D, unverified against the DNA. TRBV12-2 is a pseudogene segment. This CDR3 comprises 18 residues.

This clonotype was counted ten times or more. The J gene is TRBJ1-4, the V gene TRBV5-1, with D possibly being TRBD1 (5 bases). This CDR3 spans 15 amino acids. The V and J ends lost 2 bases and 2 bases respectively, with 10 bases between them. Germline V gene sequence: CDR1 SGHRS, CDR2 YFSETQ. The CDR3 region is CASSLFGATNEKLFF. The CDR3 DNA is TGCGCCAGCAGCTTATTCGGGGCGACTAATGAAAAACTGTTTTTT.

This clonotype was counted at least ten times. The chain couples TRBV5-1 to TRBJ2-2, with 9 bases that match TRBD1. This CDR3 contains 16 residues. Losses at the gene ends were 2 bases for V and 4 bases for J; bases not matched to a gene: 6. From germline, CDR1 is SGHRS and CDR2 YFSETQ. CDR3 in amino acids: CASSFTGGAVTGELFF. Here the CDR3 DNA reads TGCGCCAGCAGCTTTACAGGGGGCGCGGTCACCGGGGAGCTGTTTTTT.

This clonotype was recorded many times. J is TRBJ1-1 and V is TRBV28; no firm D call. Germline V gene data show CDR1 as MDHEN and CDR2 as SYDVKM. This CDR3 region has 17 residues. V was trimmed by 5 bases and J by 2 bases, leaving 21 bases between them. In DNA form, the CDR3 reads TGTGCCAGCAGTCTCTCCCGGGCCCCCGGTCCCAACACTGAAGCTTTCTTT. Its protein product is CASSLSRAPGPNTEAFF.